This T cell receptor beta chain was profiled in a study of T cell responses to AZD1222 COVID-19 vaccine. Study findings and constraints: Baseline seropositives among AZD1222 recipients totaled only 5 or 6.

The CDR3 spans 14 residues. V shed 3 bases, J shed 6 bases, and the junction held 6 bases outside the gene matches. Germline CDR1 DFQATT, CDR2 SNEGSKA (reference sequence). With respect to this clone: Its antigen is unknown.

Method: immunoSEQ multiplex PCR; TCRdb's copy keeps in-frame clones and lacks some. The sample has over 120,000 clones, 85% to 95% seen once. This clonotype was sampled from an adult in good health. The chain uses TRBV20-1 and TRBJ2-1; TRBD2 agrees at 9 bases. The input for sequencing was peripheral blood, taken on day 0 of AZD1222 vaccination. CDR3 DNA: TGCAGTGCTAGTGCAAGCGGGAGGCCCAATGAGCAGTTCTTC. This translates into CSASASGRPNEQFF.